Listed below are T cell receptor beta chains from one sample, sequenced in a study of blood T cell repertoires in COVID-19. TCRdb keeps only in-frame clones here, not all; method: immunoSEQ multiplex PCR. This sample has a few hundred thousand clones; roughly 90% occur once, and the top ten carry 11%. The sequenced material came from peripheral blood. These TCRs come from a woman in her 30s with COVID-19, enrolled during active disease. CDR3s include the opening cysteine and the closing phenylalanine or tryptophan. D genes are given only for firm matches. Expanded clones get a size class; other rows say once, few or many, or leave the size out.

- TRBJ1-4 TRBV7-2 TRBD1 TGTGCCAGCAGCTTAGCGCTTGGGACAGGGAATGAAAAACTGTTTTTT CASSLALGTGNEKLFF
- TRBJ2-1 TRBV19 TRBD2 TGTGCCAGTAGTAGCGGACTAGCGGGAGGCCTCAGTGCAATCTACAATGAGCAGTTCTTC CASSSGLAGGLSAIYNEQFF
once TRBJ1-2 TRBV2 TRBD1 TGTGCCAGCAGTTGGGACAGCTATGGCTACACCTTC CASSWDSYGYTF
- TRBJ2-2 TRBV5-5 TRBD2 TGTGCCAGCAGCCCGGAGGGGACTATAGGGAGCGGGGAGCTGTTTTTT CASSPEGTIGSGELFF
- TRBJ2-3 TRBV24-1 - TGTGCCACCAGTGATCCGGGACTCGCTAGCACAGATACGCAGTATTTT CATSDPGLASTDTQYF
- TRBJ2-3 TRBV7-3 - TGTGCCAGCAGCTTAAATTCAGGAGATACGCAGTATTTT CASSLNSGDTQYF
- TRBJ1-6 TRBV28 - TGTGCCAGCAGTTTTCTTCCAGGATCAAATTCACCCCTCCACTTT CASSFLPGSNSPLHF
few TRBJ2-3 TRBV7-9 - TGTGCCAGCAGCGCCGACAGAGATACGCAGTATTTT CASSADRDTQYF
- TRBJ2-7 TRBV5-1 TRBD1 TGCGCCAGCAGCTTGTCGCAGGGGGTTCGCTACGAGCAGTACTTC CASSLSQGVRYEQYF
once TRBJ2-7 TRBV5-1 - TGCGCCAGCAGCCTAGGACAAGGATCCTACGAGCAGTACTTC CASSLGQGSYEQYF
- TRBJ2-5 TRBV9 - TGTGCCAGCAGCCGGGACTGGAGGGGAGAGACCCAGTACTTC CASSRDWRGETQYF
- TRBJ1-3 TRBV19 TRBD1 TGTGCCAGTAGTGCCGGATACCCGGGACAGGGTGCTGGAAACACCATATATTTT CASSAGYPGQGAGNTIYF
- TRBJ2-7 TRBV7-8 TRBD1 TGTGCCAGCAGCGCCCCGGACAGGGACCCCGAGCAGTACTTC CASSAPDRDPEQYF
- TRBJ1-3 TRBV30 - TGTGCCTGGAGTGTCGGCAGACTAGAGTATTTT CAWSVGRLEYF
few TRBJ1-1 TRBV11-2 - TGTGCCAGCAGCTGGAGGCCCACTGAAGCTTTCTTT CASSWRPTEAFF
- TRBJ1-2 TRBV7-9 - TGTGCCAGCAGCAAGGCCGGGTTCAACTATGGCTACACCTTC CASSKAGFNYGYTF
- TRBJ2-7 TRBV6-1 - TGTGCCAGCAGTGAAATTCGCTACGAGCAGTACTTC CASSEIRYEQYF
once TRBJ2-2 TRBV13 TRBD2 TGTGCCACTGGGGCGGGAGCCTTTAACACCGGGGAGCTGTTTTTT CATGAGAFNTGELFF
- TRBJ2-5 TRBV6-6 TRBD2 TGTGCCAGCACCAGGACTAGCGGGAGTCAAGAGACCCAGTACTTC CASTRTSGSQETQYF
- TRBJ1-2 TRBV5-1 - TGCGCCAGCAGCTTGGCCGGCGGGAAGGACTATGGCTACACCTTC CASSLAGGKDYGYTF
- TRBJ2-7 TRBV2 TRBD2 TGTGCCAGCAGGGAGAGCGGGAGCTACGAGCAGTACTTC CASRESGSYEQYF
- TRBJ1-6 TRBV7-9 TRBD1 TGTGCCAGCAGCTTCGGACAGGGGACCTATAATTCACCCCTCCACTTT CASSFGQGTYNSPLHF
- TRBJ2-7 TRBV19 TRBD2 TGTGCAACTCAAGGCTTGGATCGACTAGCGGGATTCTACGAGCAGTACTTC CATQGLDRLAGFYEQYF
once TRBJ2-4 TRBV10-3 - TGTGCCACCGAGGACAGAGCCAAAAACATTCAGTACTTC CATEDRAKNIQYF
- TRBJ1-1 TRBV28 TRBD1 TGTGCCAGCAGTCTACAAACAGGGGGGGCTTTCTTT CASSLQTGGAFF
- TRBJ2-7 TRBV4-1 TRBD1 TGCGCCAGCAGCCAATTGGGGACAGGGGCCTACGAGCAGTACTTC CASSQLGTGAYEQYF
- TRBJ2-7 TRBV18 - TGTGCCAGCTCACCCTTCTTGGAGTCAAACGAGCAGTACTTC CASSPFLESNEQYF
- TRBJ2-2 TRBV2 TRBD1 TGTGCCAGCAGTGTTTCAGACAGGGAAACCGGGGAGCTGTTTTTT CASSVSDRETGELFF
once TRBJ2-5 TRBV6-5 TRBD1 TGTGCCAGCAGTTACTCAGGGGGCGCGCTTGGTGAGACCCAGTACTTC CASSYSGGALGETQYF
- TRBJ2-5 TRBV30 - TGTGCCTGGAGTAGGGGCATTGGGAGGGAGACCCAGTACTTC CAWSRGIGRETQYF
- TRBJ2-7 TRBV4-3 - TGCGCCAGCAGCCAACACAAAGGGGTCTACGAGCAGTACTTC CASSQHKGVYEQYF
- TRBJ2-3 TRBV9 TRBD2 TGTGCCAGCAGCGACGGGCGGCTAGCGGGAAGGTCTGCAGATACGCAGTATTTT CASSDGRLAGRSADTQYF
- TRBJ1-1 TRBV5-1 TRBD1 TGCGCCAGCAGCTTACAGGGGGCCACTGAAGCTTTCTTT CASSLQGATEAFF
- TRBJ1-1 TRBV24-1 - TGTGCCACCAGTGATAGGGGACCACAGGGAGCTTTCTTT CATSDRGPQGAFF
- TRBJ2-7 TRBV2 TRBD2 TGTGCCAGCAGTGACGGGACTAGACCCTACGAGCAGTACTTC CASSDGTRPYEQYF
- TRBJ1-4 TRBV5-6 - TGTGCCAGCAGCTTGGGGACAGCCATTCTCGAAAAACTGTTTTTT CASSLGTAILEKLFF
few TRBJ2-7 TRBV5-4 - TGTGCCAGCAGCTTGGTCGGCGGTACCTACGAGCAGTACTTC CASSLVGGTYEQYF
- TRBJ1-1 TRBV27 - TGTGCCAGCGGATTAGGGGCAGGTTTGAACACTGAAGCTTTCTTT CASGLGAGLNTEAFF
- TRBJ2-7 TRBV19 TRBD1 TGTGCCAGTAGTAACCGGGGGGACAGGGGTGGCGAGCAGTACTTT CASSNRGDRGGEQYF
- TRBJ1-5 TRBV7-8 TRBD1 TGTGCCAGCAGCGGCCGGGACAGGCATCAGCCCCAGCATTTT CASSGRDRHQPQHF
- TRBJ2-7 TRBV4-1 - TGCGCCAGCAGCCAAGTTGCGGGATCTTCTGCCTACGAGCAGTACTTC CASSQVAGSSAYEQYF
- TRBJ2-2 TRBV28 - TGTGCCAGCAGTTTCGGGAGGAACACCGGGGAGCTGTTTTTT CASSFGRNTGELFF
once TRBJ2-1 TRBV27 - TGTGCCAGCAGTTTAGAAAGCGGAACCTCCTACAATGAGCAGTTCTTC CASSLESGTSYNEQFF
once TRBJ2-7 TRBV10-3 TRBD2 TGTGCCTGCGGACTAGCGGGAAACGAGCAGTACTTC CACGLAGNEQYF
- TRBJ1-6 TRBV7-2 - TGTGCCAGCAGCTTCACAGGCTCCTATAATTCACCCCTCCACTTT CASSFTGSYNSPLHF
- TRBJ2-1 TRBV6-5 - TGTGCCAGCAGTAGGTACAGGGCTGAGCAGTTCTTC CASSRYRAEQFF
- TRBJ2-2 TRBV5-4 - TGTGCCAGCGGAGAACAGGGCCCGAACACCGGGGAGCTGTTTTTT CASGEQGPNTGELFF
many TRBJ1-5 TRBV2 - TGTGCCAGCAGTGAAGCGTTGGGCGGGCAGCCCCAGCATTTT CASSEALGGQPQHF
- TRBJ2-5 TRBV2 - TGTGCCAGCAGTGAAGTGCGGGGCCCCTTCCAAGAGACCCAGTACTTC CASSEVRGPFQETQYF
once TRBJ2-7 TRBV4-1 - TGCGCCAGCAGCCCGTCCAGGGGGGAGTACGAGCAGTACTTC CASSPSRGEYEQYF
- TRBJ1-2 TRBV5-1 - TGCGCCAGCAGCTTGGGGACATCTAACTATGGCTACACCTTC CASSLGTSNYGYTF
- TRBJ1-1 TRBV6-5 - TGTGCCAGCAGAAGGGGTTCCAACACTGAAGCTTTCTTT CASRRGSNTEAFF
- TRBJ1-5 TRBV12-2 - TGTGCAAGTCGCCCCAGACCGAAACTTCCGGGACAGGGGGCTCTGGAGACCAATCAGCCCCAGCATTTT CASRPRPKLPGQGALETNQPQHF
few TRBJ1-1 TRBV9 - TGTGCCAGCAGCGGACAAGCTAACACTGAAGCTTTCTTT CASSGQANTEAFF
- TRBJ2-7 TRBV27 TRBD2 TGTGCCAGCAGTTTCGTTTTGACTAGCGTGCCTAGCGAGCAGTACTTC CASSFVLTSVPSEQYF